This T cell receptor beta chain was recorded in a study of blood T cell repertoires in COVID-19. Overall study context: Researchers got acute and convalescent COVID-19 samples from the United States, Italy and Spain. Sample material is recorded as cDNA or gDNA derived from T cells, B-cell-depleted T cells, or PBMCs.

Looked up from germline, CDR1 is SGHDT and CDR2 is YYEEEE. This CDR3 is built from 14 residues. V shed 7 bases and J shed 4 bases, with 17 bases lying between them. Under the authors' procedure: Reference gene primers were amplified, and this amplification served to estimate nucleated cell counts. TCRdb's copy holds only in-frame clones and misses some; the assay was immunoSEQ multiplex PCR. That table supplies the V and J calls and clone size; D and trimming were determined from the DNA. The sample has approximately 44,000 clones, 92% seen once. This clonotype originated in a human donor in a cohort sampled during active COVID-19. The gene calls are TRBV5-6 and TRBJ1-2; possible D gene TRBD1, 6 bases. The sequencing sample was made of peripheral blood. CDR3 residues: CASGPRQETYGYTF. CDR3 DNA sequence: TGTGCCAGCGGCCCCCGACAGGAAACCTATGGCTACACCTTC.